The 11 T cell receptor beta chains in this list originate from one sample, sequenced in a study of T cell clonotyping in hematopoietic cell transplantation. The data were produced by immunoSEQ multiplex PCR, yet TCRdb's version contains in-frame clones alone and is incomplete. The table shows 45,000 or so clones, with around 84% occurring only once. This sample's time point: recipient sample about 28 days before transplant, after cytoreduction. Sequenced material: peripheral blood mononuclear cells, taken before stem cell transplant. The receptors were gathered from a man in his sixties with myelodysplastic syndrome. Some clones in this sample may be carry-over from other donors' samples.

The chain recombines TRBV5-1 with TRBJ1-5, with D unresolved. Trimming cost V 0 bases and J 5 bases, with 9 bases left between them. The CDR3 contains 14 residues. Germline CDR1 SGHRS, CDR2 YFSETQ. CDR3: CASSLEGRDQPQHF. CDR3 nucleotides: TGCGCCAGCAGCTTGGAAGGGAGGGATCAGCCCCAGCATTTT. Filled out from reference TRBV5-1 and TRBJ1-5, the complete variable domain reads KAGVTQTPRYLIKTRGQQVTLSCSPISGHRSVSWYQQTPGQGLQFLFEYFSETQRNKGNFPGRFSGRQFSNSRSEMNVSTLELGDSALYLCASSLEGRDQPQHFGDGTRLSIL.

This clone was seen a few times. The chain uses TRBV21-1 and TRBJ1-6; the table gives TRBD1 as D, unverified against the DNA. TRBV21-1 is a pseudogene. The CDR3 totals 15 residues. CDR3 protein: CASSNTGTGDSPLHF. In DNA, the CDR3 is TGTGCCAGCAGCAATACCGGGACAGGGGATTCACCCCTCCACTTT.

The chain couples TRBV27 to TRBJ2-5; TRBD2 agrees at 7 bases. The germline V gene encodes CDR1 MNHEY and CDR2 SMNVEV (reference sequence). V lost 3 bases, J lost 5 bases, and 6 bases stayed unmatched. This CDR3 has 14 residues. The CDR3 DNA reads as TGTGCCAGCAGTTTGTTGTGGGGGGGGGAGACCCAGTACTTC. This codes for CASSLLWGGETQYF.

The chain couples TRBV5-1 to TRBJ1-6; 11 nucleotides agree with TRBD1. The germline V gene has CDR1 SGHRS and CDR2 YFSETQ. The junction had 8 bases not matched to a gene; V was cut back by 0 bases and J by 6 bases. The CDR3 contains 18 residues. The CDR3: CASSLVKSDRGLNSPLHF. CDR3 nucleotide sequence: TGCGCCAGCAGCTTGGTAAAATCGGACAGGGGGCTTAATTCACCCCTCCACTTT.

In this sample, this clone turned up once. The chain links TRBV2 to TRBJ2-7; TRBD1 matches 8 bases. V shed 5 bases, J shed 9 bases, and the junction held 9 bases outside the gene matches. Per germline, CDR1 SNHLY and CDR2 FYNNEI. The CDR3 loop spans 13 amino acids. CDR3 residues: CASSPTGGRGQYF. Here the CDR3 DNA reads TGTGCCAGCAGTCCTACAGGGGGAAGGGGGCAGTACTTC.

The DNA for the CDR3 is TGCAGTGCTAAATTGGTTTATGGCTACACCTTC. Its protein is CSAKLVYGYTF. The chain joins TRBV20-1 to TRBJ1-2; no clear D. Per germline, CDR1 DFQATT and CDR2 SNEGSKA (reference sequence). The CDR3 is 11 residues long. Trimming removed 4 bases at V and 5 bases at J, with 8 bases between.

This clone appeared a few times. The J gene is TRBJ1-2, the V gene TRBV7-2; the D gene is possibly TRBD1 (6 bases). In germline, CDR1 is SGHTA, CDR2 FQGNSA. V was clipped by 4 bases and J by 2 bases, with 11 bases between them. The CDR3 is 14 amino acids. The CDR3 DNA reads TGTGCCAGCAGCTCCTCCGGGACAAACTATGGCTACACCTTC. Amino acid sequence: CASSSSGTNYGYTF.

The chain links TRBV10-2 to TRBJ1-5; 9 bases are shared with TRBD1. J was trimmed by 3 bases and V by 2 bases; bases with no gene match: 5. There are 16 residues in the CDR3. Per the germline V gene, CDR1 is WSHSY and CDR2 is SAAADI. The CDR3 is CASSERGTGHNQPQHF. As DNA, the CDR3 is TGCGCCAGCAGTGAGCGAGGGACAGGGCACAATCAGCCCCAGCATTTT.

The rearrangement joins TRBV11-3 to TRBJ2-7; 7 nucleotides match TRBD2. Germline CDR1 SGHNT, CDR2 YENEEA. This CDR3 is 13 amino acids long. V dropped 4 bases and J dropped 1; count of bases not matched to a gene: 1. CDR3 sequence reads: CASSSGGSYEQYF. In nucleotides, the CDR3 is TGTGCCAGCAGCTCCGGGGGGTCCTACGAGCAGTACTTC.

The chain joins TRBV6-1 to TRBJ2-6; D call uncertain. V was shortened by 5 bases and J by 15 bases, with 11 bases between the two germline ends. The germline gives CDR1 MNHNS, CDR2 SASEGT. The CDR3 runs 11 residues. The CDR3 protein is CASSYIGDLTF. CDR3 sequence (DNA): TGTGCCAGCAGTTACATTGGGGACCTGACTTTC.

The gene calls are TRBV14 and TRBJ2-5, with 12 bases matching TRBD2. In germline, CDR1 is SGHDN, CDR2 FVKESK. The V segment lost 9 bases and the J segment 4 bases; nucleotides outside the gene matches: 15. There are 17 residues in the CDR3. CDR3 in DNA: TGTGCCAGGGGCTCTAGCGGGGGGGCCGGGAGGGCAGAGACCCAGTACTTC. It is translated as CARGSSGGAGRAETQYF.